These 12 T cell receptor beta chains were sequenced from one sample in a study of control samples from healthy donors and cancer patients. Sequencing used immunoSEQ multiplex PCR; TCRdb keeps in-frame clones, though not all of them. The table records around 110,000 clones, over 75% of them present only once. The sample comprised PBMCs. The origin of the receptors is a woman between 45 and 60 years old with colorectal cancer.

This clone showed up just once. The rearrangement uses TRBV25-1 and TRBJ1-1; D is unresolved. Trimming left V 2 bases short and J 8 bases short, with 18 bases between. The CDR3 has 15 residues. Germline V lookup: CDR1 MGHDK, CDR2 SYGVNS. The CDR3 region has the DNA TGTGCCAGCAGTGAAATTGGAACCGGAACCGTCGAAGCTTTCTTT. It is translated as CASSEIGTGTVEAFF.

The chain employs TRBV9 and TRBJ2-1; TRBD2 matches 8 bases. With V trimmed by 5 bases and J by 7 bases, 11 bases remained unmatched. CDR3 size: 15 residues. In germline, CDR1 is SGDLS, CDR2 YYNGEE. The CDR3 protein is CASSERESPRNEQFF. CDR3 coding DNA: TGTGCCAGCAGTGAGCGGGAGAGCCCCCGAAATGAGCAGTTCTTC.

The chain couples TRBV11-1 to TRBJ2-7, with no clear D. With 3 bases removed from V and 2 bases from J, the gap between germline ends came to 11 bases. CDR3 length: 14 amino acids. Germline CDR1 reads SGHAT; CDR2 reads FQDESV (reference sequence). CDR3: CASSFGRSTYEQYF. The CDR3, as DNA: TGTGCCAGCAGCTTCGGACGGTCGACCTACGAGCAGTACTTC.

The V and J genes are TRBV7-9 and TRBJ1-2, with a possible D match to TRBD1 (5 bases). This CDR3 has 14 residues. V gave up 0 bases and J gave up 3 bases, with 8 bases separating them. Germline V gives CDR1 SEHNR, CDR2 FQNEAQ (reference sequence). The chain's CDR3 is CASSLAGRDYGYTF. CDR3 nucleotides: TGTGCCAGCAGCTTAGCGGGGCGGGACTATGGCTACACCTTC.

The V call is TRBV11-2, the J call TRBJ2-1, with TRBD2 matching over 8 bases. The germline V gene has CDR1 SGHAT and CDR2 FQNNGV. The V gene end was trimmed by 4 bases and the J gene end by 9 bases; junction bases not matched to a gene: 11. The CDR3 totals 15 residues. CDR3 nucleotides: TGTGCCAGCAGCTCCGAGTGGCGGGAGGAGGGTGAGCAGTTCTTC. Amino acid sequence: CASSSEWREEGEQFF.

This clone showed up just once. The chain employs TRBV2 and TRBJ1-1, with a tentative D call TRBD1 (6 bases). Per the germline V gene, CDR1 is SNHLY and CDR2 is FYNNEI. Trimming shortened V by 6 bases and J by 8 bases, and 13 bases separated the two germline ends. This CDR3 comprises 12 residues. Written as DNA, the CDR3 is TGTGCCAGCAGGGACTACAGGGAAGAAGCTTTCTTT. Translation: CASRDYREEAFF.

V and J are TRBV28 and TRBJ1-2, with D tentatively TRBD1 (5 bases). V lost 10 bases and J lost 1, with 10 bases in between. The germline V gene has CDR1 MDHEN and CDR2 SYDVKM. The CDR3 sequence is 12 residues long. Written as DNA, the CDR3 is TGTGCCATCTCAAGGGGTAACTATGGCTACACCTTC. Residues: CAISRGNYGYTF.

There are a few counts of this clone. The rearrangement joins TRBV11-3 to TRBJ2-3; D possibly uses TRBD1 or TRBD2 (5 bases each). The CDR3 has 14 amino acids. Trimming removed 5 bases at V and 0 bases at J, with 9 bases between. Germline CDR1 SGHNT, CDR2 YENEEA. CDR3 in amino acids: CASSQGRSTDTQYF. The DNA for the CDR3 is TGTGCCAGCAGCCAGGGACGTAGCACAGATACGCAGTATTTT. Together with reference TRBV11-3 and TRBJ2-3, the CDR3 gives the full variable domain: EAGVVQSPRYKIIEKKQPVAFWCNPISGHNTLYWYLQNLGQGPELLIRYENEEAVDDSQLPKDRFSAERLKGVDSTLKIQPAELGDSAVYLCASSQGRSTDTQYFGPGTRLTVL.

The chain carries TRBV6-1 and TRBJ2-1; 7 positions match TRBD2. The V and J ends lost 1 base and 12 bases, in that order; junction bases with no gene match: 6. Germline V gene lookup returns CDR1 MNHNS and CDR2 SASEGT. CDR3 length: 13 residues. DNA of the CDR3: TGTGCCAGCAGTGAAGGCCCGCCGGGAGGGCAGTTCTTC. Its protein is CASSEGPPGGQFF.

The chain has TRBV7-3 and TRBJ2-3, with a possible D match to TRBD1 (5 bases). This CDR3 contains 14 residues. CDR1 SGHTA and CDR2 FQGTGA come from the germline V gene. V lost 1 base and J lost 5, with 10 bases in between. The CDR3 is CASSLNGAKDTQYF. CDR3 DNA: TGTGCCAGCAGCTTAAATGGGGCTAAAGATACGCAGTATTTT.

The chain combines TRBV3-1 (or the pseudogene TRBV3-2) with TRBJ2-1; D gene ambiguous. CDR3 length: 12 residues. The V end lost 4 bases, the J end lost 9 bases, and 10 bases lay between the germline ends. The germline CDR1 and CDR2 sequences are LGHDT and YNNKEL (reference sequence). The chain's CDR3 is CASSRRSGEQFF. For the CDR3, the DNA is TGTGCCAGCAGCCGAAGATCGGGTGAGCAGTTCTTC.

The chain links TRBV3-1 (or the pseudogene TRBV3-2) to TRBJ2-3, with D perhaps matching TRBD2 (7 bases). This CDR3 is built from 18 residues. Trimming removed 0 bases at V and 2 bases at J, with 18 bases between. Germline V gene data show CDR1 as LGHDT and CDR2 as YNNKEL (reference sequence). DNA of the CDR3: TGTGCCAGCAGCCAAGATGGTGAGGGGGGGCCTGACACAGATACGCAGTATTTT. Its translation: CASSQDGEGGPDTDTQYF.